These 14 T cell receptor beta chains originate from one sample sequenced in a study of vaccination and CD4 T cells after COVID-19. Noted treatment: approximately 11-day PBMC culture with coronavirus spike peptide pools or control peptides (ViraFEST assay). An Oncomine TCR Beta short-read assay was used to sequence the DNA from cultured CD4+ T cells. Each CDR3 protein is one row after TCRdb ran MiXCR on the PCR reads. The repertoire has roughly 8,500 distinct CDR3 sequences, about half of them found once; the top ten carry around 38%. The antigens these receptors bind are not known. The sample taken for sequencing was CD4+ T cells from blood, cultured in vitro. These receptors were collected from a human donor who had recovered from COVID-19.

The CDR3 sequence is CASGLSSGRGETQYF. Here the CDR3 DNA reads TGTGCCAGCGGACTCTCTAGCGGGAGGGGAGAGACCCAGTACTTC. The rearrangement links TRBV6-1 to TRBJ2-5; 12 bases agree with TRBD2. Germline CDR1 reads MNHNS; CDR2 reads SASEGT. The CDR3 consists of 15 residues. V was clipped by 8 bases and J by 4 bases; unmatched bases: 8.

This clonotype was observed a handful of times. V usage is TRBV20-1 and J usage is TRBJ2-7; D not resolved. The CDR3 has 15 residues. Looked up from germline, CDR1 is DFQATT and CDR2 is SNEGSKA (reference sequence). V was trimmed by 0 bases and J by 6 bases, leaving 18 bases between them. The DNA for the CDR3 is TGCAGTGCTAGAGATCTGGGCTTGGTGTGGCGCGAGCAGTACTTC. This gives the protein CSARDLGLVWREQYF.

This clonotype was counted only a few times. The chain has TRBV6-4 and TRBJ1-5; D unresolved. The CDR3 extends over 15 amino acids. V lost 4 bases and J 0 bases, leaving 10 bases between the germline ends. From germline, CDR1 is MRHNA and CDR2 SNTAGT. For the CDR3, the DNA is TGTGCCAGCAGTGGCACACCATCTAGCAATCAGCCCCAGCATTTT. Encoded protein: CASSGTPSSNQPQHF.

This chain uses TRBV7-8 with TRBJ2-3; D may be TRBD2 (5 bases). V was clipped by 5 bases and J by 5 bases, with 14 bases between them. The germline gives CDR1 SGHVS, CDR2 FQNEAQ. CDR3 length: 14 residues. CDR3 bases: TGTGCCAGCAGCCTCGAGGGCCTGGGAGATACGCAGTATTTT. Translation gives CASSLEGLGDTQYF.

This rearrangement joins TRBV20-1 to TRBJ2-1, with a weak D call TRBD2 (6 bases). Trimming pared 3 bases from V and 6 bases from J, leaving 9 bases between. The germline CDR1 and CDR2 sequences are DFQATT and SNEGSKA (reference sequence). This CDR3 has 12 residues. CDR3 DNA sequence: TGCAGTGCTAGCGGGAGCGGCAATGAGCAGTTCTTC. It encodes CSASGSGNEQFF.

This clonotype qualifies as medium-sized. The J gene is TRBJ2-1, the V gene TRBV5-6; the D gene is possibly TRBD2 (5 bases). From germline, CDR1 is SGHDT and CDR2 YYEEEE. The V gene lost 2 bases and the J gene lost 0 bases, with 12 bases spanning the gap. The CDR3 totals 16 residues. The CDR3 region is CASSFWRKISYNEQFF. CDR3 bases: TGTGCCAGCAGCTTTTGGAGGAAGATCTCCTACAATGAGCAGTTCTTC. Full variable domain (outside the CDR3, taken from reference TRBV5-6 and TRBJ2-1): DAGVTQSPTHLIKTRGQQVTLRCSPKSGHDTVSWYQQALGQGPQFIFQYYEEEERQRGNFPDRFSGHQFPNYSSELNVNALLLGDSALYLCASSFWRKISYNEQFFGPGTRLTVL.

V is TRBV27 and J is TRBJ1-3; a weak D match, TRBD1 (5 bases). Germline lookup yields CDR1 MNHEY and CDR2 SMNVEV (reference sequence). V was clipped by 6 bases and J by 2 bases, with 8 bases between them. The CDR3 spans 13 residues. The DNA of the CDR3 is TGTGCCAGCAGGATGGGGGCTGGAAACACCATATATTTT. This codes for CASRMGAGNTIYF.

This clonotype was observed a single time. The CDR3 protein is CASSLGGPEGYGYTF. The CDR3 region has the DNA TGTGCCAGCAGCTTAGGAGGCCCCGAGGGCTATGGCTACACCTTC. This rearrangement joins TRBV11-3 to TRBJ1-2; no clear D. Germline V CDR1 and CDR2: SGHNT, YENEEA. V was pared by 1 base and J by 4 bases, with 13 bases between. This CDR3 comprises 15 residues.

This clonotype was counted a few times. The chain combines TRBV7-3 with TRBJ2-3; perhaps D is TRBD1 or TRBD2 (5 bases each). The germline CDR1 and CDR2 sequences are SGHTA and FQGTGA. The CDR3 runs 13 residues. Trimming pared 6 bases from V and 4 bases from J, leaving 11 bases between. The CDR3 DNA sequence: TGTGCCAGCAGGGCCGGGGCATCAGATACGCAGTATTTT. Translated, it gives CASRAGASDTQYF.

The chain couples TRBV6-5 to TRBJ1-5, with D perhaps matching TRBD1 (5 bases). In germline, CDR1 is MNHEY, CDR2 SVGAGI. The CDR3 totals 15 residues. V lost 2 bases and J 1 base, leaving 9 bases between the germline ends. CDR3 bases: TGTGCCAGCAGTTACAGGGGTTCGAGCAATCAGCCCCAGCATTTT. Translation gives CASSYRGSSNQPQHF.

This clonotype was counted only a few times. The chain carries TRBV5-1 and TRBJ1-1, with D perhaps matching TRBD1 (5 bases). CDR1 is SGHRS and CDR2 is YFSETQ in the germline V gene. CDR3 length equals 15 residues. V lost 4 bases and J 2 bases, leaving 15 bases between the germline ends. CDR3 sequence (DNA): TGCGCCAGCAGCCTCATACCGGGACCCAACACTGAAGCTTTCTTT. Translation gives CASSLIPGPNTEAFF.

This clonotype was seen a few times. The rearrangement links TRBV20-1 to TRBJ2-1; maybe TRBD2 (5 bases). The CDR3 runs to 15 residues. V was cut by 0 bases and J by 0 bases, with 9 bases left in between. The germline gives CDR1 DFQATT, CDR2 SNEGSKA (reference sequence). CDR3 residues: CSARDLRVSYNEQFF. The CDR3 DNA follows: TGCAGTGCTAGAGATTTGCGGGTCTCCTACAATGAGCAGTTCTTC.

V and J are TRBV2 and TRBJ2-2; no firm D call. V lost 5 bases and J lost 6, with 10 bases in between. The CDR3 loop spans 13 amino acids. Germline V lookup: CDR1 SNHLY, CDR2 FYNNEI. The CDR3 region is CASSTNWAGELFF. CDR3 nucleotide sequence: TGTGCCAGCAGTACGAACTGGGCCGGGGAGCTGTTTTTT. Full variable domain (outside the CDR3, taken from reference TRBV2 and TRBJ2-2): EPEVTQTPSHQVTQMGQEVILRCVPISNHLYFYWYRQILGQKVEFLVSFYNNEISEKSEIFDDQFSVERPDGSNFTLKIRSTKLEDSAMYFCASSTNWAGELFFGEGSRLTVL.

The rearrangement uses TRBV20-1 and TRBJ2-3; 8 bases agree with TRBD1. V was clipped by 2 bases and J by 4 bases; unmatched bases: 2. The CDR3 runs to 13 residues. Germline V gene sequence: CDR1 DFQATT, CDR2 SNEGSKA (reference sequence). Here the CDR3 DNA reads TGCAGTGCTAGACAACAGGGGGCAGATACGCAGTATTTT. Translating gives CSARQQGADTQYF.